Given below is one T cell receptor (beta chain) in context. The PCR was carried out with 60 Vbeta primers and 13 Jbeta primers. Libraries were prepared by immunoSEQ multiplex PCR; TCRdb keeps only in-frame clonotypes and omits some of them. The sample shows roughly 190,000 clones, around 68% of them seen only once. The data derive from a study of cytomegalovirus exposure and HLA in healthy donors. Among the donors, all were healthy bone marrow donors. The CDR3 is made up of 14 amino acids. CDR1 and CDR2 from the germline V gene are GTSNPN and SVGIG (reference sequence). V shed 0 bases and J shed 2 bases, with 8 bases lying between them.

The specimen sequenced was PBMCs. J is TRBJ2-1 and V is TRBV30, with a tentative D call TRBD1 (6 bases). This receptor was obtained from a man aged 35 to 55 in good health and CMV-seronegative. This CDR3 reads CAWSVGGAYNEQFF. CDR3 bases: TGTGCCTGGAGTGTAGGGGGAGCCTACAATGAGCAGTTCTTC.